Below, 21 T cell receptor beta chains from the same sample are listed, as sequenced in a study of blood T cell repertoires in COVID-19. The method was immunoSEQ multiplex PCR; TCRdb's version includes in-frame clones alone and lacks a portion of them. The data show about 45,000 clones, 75% to 85% seen once. Material for sequencing was peripheral blood. Receptors were obtained from a man at least 80 years old in a cohort sampled during active COVID-19.

The chain combines TRBV4-3 with TRBJ2-1; a possible D gene is TRBD1 (6 bases). Germline assignment: CDR1 LGHNA and CDR2 YSLEER. Trimming removed 1 base at V and 7 bases at J, with 11 bases between. The CDR3 is 14 residues long. The DNA for the CDR3 is TGCGCCAGCAGCCAAGCGGTACAGGGTAATGAGCAGTTCTTC. Protein product: CASSQAVQGNEQFF.

This clone has only a few counts. The chain joins TRBV7-9 to TRBJ2-5; perhaps TRBD1 as D (7 bases). The germline V gene encodes CDR1 SEHNR and CDR2 FQNEAQ (reference sequence). The V end was cut by 5 bases, the J end by 7 bases, with 20 bases between. This CDR3 has 15 residues. CDR3 nucleotides: TGTGCCAGCAGCCCCAAGGACAGGTTGGGAGGGACCCAGTACTTC. Amino acids: CASSPKDRLGGTQYF.

CDR3 protein: CASSPRTAAGGAGANVLTF. CDR3 nucleotides: TGTGCCAGCTCACCACGGACGGCCGCGGGGGGGGCTGGGGCCAACGTCCTGACTTTC. V usage is TRBV18 and J usage is TRBJ2-6; TRBD2 matches 9 bases. V lost 1 base and J lost 2; bases outside the gene matches: 9. The CDR3 has 19 residues. In germline, CDR1 is KGHSH, CDR2 LQKENI. Filled out from reference TRBV18 and TRBJ2-6, the complete variable domain reads NAGVMQNPRHLVRRRGQEARLRCSPMKGHSHVYWYRQLPEEGLKFMVYLQKENIIDESGMPKERFSAEFPKEGPSILRIQQVVRGDSAAYFCASSPRTAAGGAGANVLTFGAGSRLTVL.

This clone was observed a handful of times. This chain uses TRBV30 with TRBJ2-7; 10 nucleotides align to TRBD2. Germline lookup yields CDR1 GTSNPN and CDR2 SVGIG (reference sequence). Losses at the gene ends were 3 bases for V and 7 bases for J; bases not matched to a gene: 9. This CDR3 spans 14 amino acids. The CDR3 nucleotides read TGTGCCTGGAGGCGTAGCGGGAGGCCGGGGGAGCAGTACTTC. Its protein product is CAWRRSGRPGEQYF.

The J gene is TRBJ2-4, the V gene TRBV2, with TRBD2 matching 9 bases. V lost 6 bases and J lost 6; bases outside the gene matches: 9. Germline CDR1 and CDR2: SNHLY and FYNNEI. The CDR3 runs 15 residues. The CDR3 region has the DNA TGTGCCAGCAGGTCGCGGGGGGGAGGCAGAAACATTCAGTACTTC. Amino acids: CASRSRGGGRNIQYF.

The chain employs TRBV5-8 and TRBJ2-7; D is unclear. The V end lost 4 bases, the J end lost 3 bases, and 5 bases lay between the germline ends. CDR3 size: 11 residues. Per the germline V gene, CDR1 is SGHTS and CDR2 is YDEGEE. The CDR3 DNA is TGTGCCAGCAGCCGGGTCTACGAGCAGTACTTC. It codes for CASSRVYEQYF.

The chain is built from TRBV5-1 and TRBJ2-1; the match to TRBD2 covers 10 bases. The CDR3 runs to 15 residues. J gave up 3 bases and V 3 bases, and 3 bases lay outside the gene matches. CDR1 is SGHRS, CDR2 YFSETQ, per germline. This chain's CDR3 is CASSSGLAVYNEQFF. The CDR3 DNA follows: TGCGCCAGCAGCTCCGGACTAGCGGTCTACAATGAGCAGTTCTTC.

J is TRBJ2-1 and V is TRBV29-1; D uncertain. The CDR3 has 12 residues. Trimming left V 4 bases short and J 3 bases short, with 7 bases between. In germline, CDR1 is SQVTM, CDR2 ANQGSEA. The CDR3 loop reads CSVVLFYNEQFF. CDR3 in DNA: TGCAGCGTTGTACTTTTCTACAATGAGCAGTTCTTC.

The sample holds a few counts of this clone. The chain carries TRBV7-7 and TRBJ2-1, with TRBD2 matching 8 bases. V lost 0 bases, J lost 10 bases, and 8 bases stayed unmatched. This CDR3 comprises 15 residues. CDR1 SSHAT and CDR2 FNYEAQ come from the germline V gene (reference sequence). CDR3 region: CASSLAVSGTGEQFF. The CDR3 DNA is TGTGCCAGCAGCTTAGCCGTTAGCGGGACGGGAGAGCAGTTCTTC.

The chain recombines TRBV6-6 with TRBJ2-1; D gene unclear. Germline V gives CDR1 MNHNY, CDR2 SVGAGI (reference sequence). This CDR3 is 12 amino acids long. Trimming cost V 4 bases and J 4 bases, with 5 bases left between them. In nucleotides, the CDR3 is TGTGCCAGCAGTTCCAGGTACAATGAGCAGTTCTTC. Amino acid sequence: CASSSRYNEQFF.

The rearrangement links TRBV19 to TRBJ1-1; D remains ambiguous. Trimming took 6 bases from V and 5 from J, leaving 13 bases between them. This CDR3 is 13 amino acids long. CDR1 LNHDA and CDR2 SQIVND come from the germline V gene (reference sequence). This CDR3 is CASREGGRTEAFF. CDR3 coding DNA: TGTGCCAGTAGGGAGGGTGGCAGGACTGAAGCTTTCTTT.

The chain employs TRBV28 and TRBJ2-1; TRBD2 matches 8 bases. CDR3 length: 16 residues. The ends lost 6 bases at V and 1 base at J; junction bases unmatched: 8. CDR1 and CDR2 (germline): MDHEN, SYDVKM. The CDR3 region has the DNA TGTGCCAGCAGCCGGGGGGGGTACTCTTCCTACAATGAGCAGTTCTTC. It encodes CASSRGGYSSYNEQFF.

This chain joins TRBV9 and TRBJ2-3; the D gene is possibly TRBD2 (5 bases). This CDR3 region has 15 residues. Deletions cut 3 bases from V and 2 bases from J, with 13 bases between. Germline loops: CDR1 SGDLS, CDR2 YYNGEE. The CDR3: CASSAASWSTDTQYF. CDR3 nucleotide sequence: TGTGCCAGCAGCGCCGCTAGCTGGTCCACAGATACGCAGTATTTT.

This chain connects TRBV19 to TRBJ2-1, with D possibly TRBD1 on 8 matching bases. V was pared by 0 bases and J by 8 bases, with 14 bases between. CDR1 is LNHDA, CDR2 SQIVND, per germline (reference sequence). The CDR3 has 15 amino acids. The CDR3 is CASSIDGQGGDEQFF. CDR3 DNA: TGTGCCAGTAGTATAGATGGACAGGGAGGGGATGAGCAGTTCTTC.

The sample holds a few counts of this clone. This chain connects TRBV10-3 to TRBJ1-2; no clear D. CDR3 length: 12 amino acids. The V end was cut by 4 bases, the J end by 7 bases, with 10 bases between. Looked up from germline, CDR1 is ENHRY and CDR2 is SYGVKD. CDR3 sequence: CAISGAHFGYTF. DNA of the CDR3: TGTGCCATCAGTGGGGCACACTTTGGCTACACCTTC.

The CDR3 DNA reads TGTGCCAGCAGCTCAAATGGACTAGCTGGTGAGCAGTACTTC. Encoded protein: CASSSNGLAGEQYF. The V and J genes are TRBV5-4 and TRBJ2-7; 8 bases agree with TRBD2. After removal of 3 bases from V and 7 bases from J, the junction contained 9 bases not matched to a gene. Germline CDR1 reads SGHNT; CDR2 reads YYREEE (reference sequence). The CDR3 loop spans 14 amino acids.

This rearrangement joins TRBV29-1 to TRBJ2-5, with 7 bases lining up with TRBD1. Looked up from germline, CDR1 is SQVTM and CDR2 is ANQGSEA. V gave up 2 bases and J gave up 1 base; unmatched junction bases: 4. The CDR3 runs to 14 residues. CDR3 loop: CSVERGQPQETQYF. CDR3 nucleotide sequence: TGCAGCGTTGAAAGGGGACAGCCCCAAGAGACCCAGTACTTC.

The chain carries TRBV9 and TRBJ2-3; TRBD1 matches 7 bases. The V segment lost 3 bases and the J segment 4 bases; nucleotides outside the gene matches: 5. Per germline, CDR1 SGDLS and CDR2 YYNGEE. CDR3 length equals 14 residues. The CDR3 region has the DNA TGTGCCAGCAGCGAGACAGGGTTCCCAGATACGCAGTATTTT. Amino acids: CASSETGFPDTQYF.

This chain joins TRBV11-2 and TRBJ2-5, with D tentatively TRBD1 (6 bases). V gave up 5 bases and J gave up 5 bases, with 12 bases separating them. The CDR3 length is 13 residues. Germline lookup yields CDR1 SGHAT and CDR2 FQNNGV. This CDR3 is CASSPGALETQYF. The DNA for the CDR3 is TGTGCCAGCAGCCCAGGGGCGCTGGAGACCCAGTACTTC.

V usage is TRBV7-2 and J usage is TRBJ2-3; D possibly corresponds to TRBD2 (5 bases). Trimming removed 3 bases from V and 1 base from J, with 11 bases in between. The CDR3 consists of 15 residues. From germline, CDR1 is SGHTA and CDR2 FQGNSA. This CDR3 reads CASSLDFSRTDTQYF. The CDR3 DNA reads TGTGCCAGCAGCTTGGACTTTTCTCGCACAGATACGCAGTATTTT.

This clone appeared a few times. V usage is TRBV9 and J usage is TRBJ2-3; tentatively, D is TRBD1 (6 bases). Trimming removed 2 bases from V and 5 bases from J, with 15 bases in between. This CDR3 region has 15 residues. Per germline, CDR1 SGDLS and CDR2 YYNGEE. Here the CDR3 reads CASSVQYQGGDTQYF. CDR3 coding DNA: TGTGCCAGCAGCGTCCAATACCAAGGGGGAGATACGCAGTATTTT.